Sequencing of this T cell receptor beta chain was carried out in a study of T cells in Graves' hyperthyroidism and ophthalmopathy. There were TCR beta CDR3 regions amplified from RNA transcripts. HTBI primers were the set used in a first-round RT-PCR of the TCR CDR3. TCRdb passed the multiplex PCR reads through MiXCR, listing each CDR3 protein once. The profile shows around 280,000 distinct CDR3 sequences, roughly 13% of them singletons. General study results and limits: Blood also contained most expanded thyroid clonotypes above 0.001.

Concerning this clonotype itself: Its antigen is still unknown.

CDR3 length: 13 residues. The V end lost 7 bases, the J end lost 2 bases, and 11 bases lay between the germline ends. Germline lookup yields CDR1 ENHRY and CDR2 SYGVKD. Sequenced input: blood. The chain couples TRBV10-3 to TRBJ2-5, with D possibly TRBD1 on 6 matching bases. This receptor was obtained from a woman aged 40 to 50 with Graves' hyperthyroidism. CDR3 bases: TGTGCCATCACGGACAGCCGGCAAGAGACCCAGTACTTC. It is translated as CAITDSRQETQYF.